A single sample gave rise to the 31 T cell receptor beta chains below, sequenced in a study of T-cell memory formation after mild COVID-19. TCRdb itself ran the 5' RACE reads through MiXCR, one entry per CDR3 protein. The profile shows roughly 250,000 distinct CDR3 sequences, 16% of them singletons. The specimen was PBMCs or a T cell subset sorted from them (not recorded which). Receptors originate from a man between 18 and 35 years old who had mild COVID-19 (a few samples of this study predate the infection). Cell type and time point are not known.

In this sample, this clonotype turned up once. For the CDR3, the DNA is TGCGCCAGCAGCCAAGATACTACCCCGGGAGAGACCCAGTACTTC. Amino acid sequence: CASSQDTTPGETQYF. The rearrangement joins TRBV4-1 to TRBJ2-5; D is unresolved. Germline CDR1 reads MGHRA; CDR2 reads YSYEKL. The CDR3 contains 15 residues. V was cut by 0 bases and J by 4 bases, with 12 bases left in between.

This clonotype has a handful of counts. V gene TRBV4-3 combines with J gene TRBJ1-5, with D tentatively TRBD1 (6 bases). Trimming removed 5 bases at V and 6 bases at J, with 14 bases between. Looked up from germline, CDR1 is LGHNA and CDR2 is YSLEER. This CDR3 has 14 residues. The CDR3 nucleotides are TGCGCCAGCAGCTTCACGGGGGGGGCTCAGCCCCAGCATTTT. Its protein is CASSFTGGAQPQHF.

The chain employs TRBV5-1 and TRBJ1-3; D ambiguous. The CDR3 is 17 residues long. The V gene's germline CDR1 is SGHRS and CDR2 YFSETQ. V shed 0 bases and J shed 0 bases, with 13 bases lying between them. CDR3 coding DNA: TGCGCCAGCAGCTTGGGTCGGCAGTTCTTCTCTGGAAACACCATATATTTT. Its translation is CASSLGRQFFSGNTIYF.

The gene calls are TRBV6-2 or TRBV6-3 and TRBJ2-2; 7 nucleotides line up with TRBD1. The CDR3 runs to 17 residues. CDR1 MNHEY and CDR2 SVGEGT come from the germline V gene. With 6 bases clipped from V and 0 bases from J, the junction kept 10 bases outside the gene matches. The DNA for the CDR3 is TGTGCCAGCAGCCCAGCACGAGGGGGCCCGAACACCGGGGAGCTGTTTTTT. It specifies CASSPARGGPNTGELFF.

This chain joins TRBV28 and TRBJ1-2; 9 bases align to TRBD1. With V trimmed by 4 bases and J by 5 bases, 2 bases remained unmatched. Germline CDR1 is MDHEN and CDR2 is SYDVKM. The CDR3 is 13 amino acids. The CDR3 DNA follows: TGTGCCAGCAGTTGGGACAGGGCTTATGGCTACACCTTC. Its translation is CASSWDRAYGYTF.

This clonotype was seen a few times. This chain links TRBV7-9 with TRBJ1-2; 8 bases map to TRBD1. The CDR3 is 15 residues long. CDR1 and CDR2 from the germline V gene are SEHNR and FQNEAQ (reference sequence). V trimming: 5 bases; J trimming: 6 bases; junction bases outside the gene matches: 11. The CDR3 loop reads CASSALGPGGDGYTF. CDR3 nucleotide sequence: TGTGCCAGCAGCGCCTTAGGTCCAGGGGGCGATGGCTACACCTTC.

This clonotype was seen many times. V is TRBV12-3 or TRBV12-4 and J is TRBJ1-1; a weak D match, TRBD1 (5 bases). The CDR3 runs 14 residues. Trimming cost V 3 bases and J 9 bases, with 17 bases left between them. The CDR3 DNA reads as TGTGCCAGCAGTTTTTTTACCCGGGGCAGCAAAGCTTTCTTT. The encoded protein is CASSFFTRGSKAFF.

This clonotype showed up many times. The V and J genes are TRBV20-1 and TRBJ2-1; D not certain. The germline CDR1 and CDR2 sequences are DFQATT and SNEGSKA (reference sequence). There are 14 residues in the CDR3. The ends were cut back, 0 bases at V and 4 bases at J, with 10 bases in the middle. The CDR3 region has the DNA TGCAGTGCTAGAGATCCATCTAGGTACAATGAGCAGTTCTTC. It is translated as CSARDPSRYNEQFF.

J is TRBJ2-2 and V is TRBV28; TRBD1 matches at 8 bases. This CDR3 has 18 amino acids. From germline, CDR1 is MDHEN and CDR2 SYDVKM. The V and J ends lost 3 bases and 1 base, in that order; junction bases with no gene match: 10. The chain's CDR3 is CASSFYGTGRGNTGELFF. The CDR3 coding sequence is TGTGCCAGCAGTTTCTATGGGACAGGCAGAGGGAACACCGGGGAGCTGTTTTTT.

This clonotype has a handful of counts. V and J are TRBV4-2 and TRBJ1-4; no clear D gene. V was shortened by 5 bases and J by 0 bases, with 10 bases between the two germline ends. In germline, CDR1 is LGHNA, CDR2 YNFKEQ. The CDR3 sequence is 15 residues long. The DNA for the CDR3 is TGTGCCAGCAGCGGTTACGGTGCAACTAATGAAAAACTGTTTTTT. Its protein is CASSGYGATNEKLFF.

V is TRBV5-5 and J is TRBJ1-5; a weak D match, TRBD1 (6 bases). The germline V and J ends were trimmed by 4 bases and 2 bases, with 10 bases remaining between them. Germline V lookup: CDR1 SGHKS, CDR2 YYEKEE (reference sequence). This CDR3 spans 14 amino acids. CDR3 in DNA: TGTGCCAGCAGCATGGACAGTGGCAATCAGCCCCAGCATTTT. It translates to CASSMDSGNQPQHF.

This clonotype was counted a few times. An end of the junction differs from the germline gene, which may be a read error. This chain connects TRBV3-1 to TRBJ1-5, with 11 bases aligning to TRBD1. Germline values: CDR1 LGHDT, CDR2 YNNKEL (reference sequence). The CDR3 covers 14 residues. CDR3 amino acids: CASTQGQGAQPQHF. CDR3 nucleotides: TGTGCCAGCACCCAAGGACAGGGGGCACAGCCCCAGCATTTT.

This clonotype was counted a few times. The J gene is TRBJ1-1, the V gene TRBV19, with D tentatively TRBD1 (5 bases). Germline CDR1 LNHDA, CDR2 SQIVND (reference sequence). Trimming stripped 7 bases from V and 0 bases from J, with 21 bases between. The CDR3 loop spans 17 amino acids. The CDR3 sequence is CASTGGDGVWLNTEAFF. The CDR3 DNA is TGTGCCAGTACTGGGGGGGACGGCGTGTGGCTGAACACTGAAGCTTTCTTT.

This clonotype has more than one count but fewer than ten. V usage is TRBV28 and J usage is TRBJ1-5; 9 nucleotides match TRBD1. Germline V lookup: CDR1 MDHEN, CDR2 SYDVKM. This CDR3 contains 15 residues. The trim removed 5 bases at V and 6 bases at J, leaving 8 bases unmatched. As DNA, the CDR3 is TGTGCCAGCAGTACCACTGGACAGGGGCGTCAGCCCCAGCATTTT. Its translation is CASSTTGQGRQPQHF.

The chain links TRBV5-1 to TRBJ1-2; no clear D. This CDR3 is built from 12 residues. V gave up 3 bases and J gave up 8 bases, with 11 bases separating them. Germline lookup yields CDR1 SGHRS and CDR2 YFSETQ. The CDR3 region is CASSSSPTGYTF. The CDR3 DNA reads TGCGCCAGCAGCTCCTCCCCTACGGGCTACACCTTC.

This clonotype was seen a few times. The rearrangement links TRBV20-1 to TRBJ1-2; 9 bases agree with TRBD1. CDR3 length: 15 residues. Germline values: CDR1 DFQATT, CDR2 SNEGSKA (reference sequence). Trimming cost V 1 base and J 7 bases; bases outside gene matches: 10. Here the CDR3 DNA reads TGCAGTGCTAGAGTGACCGGGACAGGGCACTTTGGCTACACCTTC. It specifies CSARVTGTGHFGYTF.

V is TRBV18 and J is TRBJ2-2; 7 bases fit TRBD1. Trimming removed 5 bases from V and 6 bases from J; junction bases left unmatched: 12. There are 16 residues in the CDR3. CDR1 is KGHSH and CDR2 is LQKENI in the germline V gene. CDR3 sequence (DNA): TGTGCCAGCTCAATTGTCCCTCGGACAGGTCCCGGGGAGCTGTTTTTT. Translated, it gives CASSIVPRTGPGELFF.

As DNA, the CDR3 is TGTGCCACCAGGTTGGGTTACGAGCAGTACGTC. Its protein is CATRLGYEQYV. The V gene is TRBV24-1, the J gene TRBJ2-7, with D uncertain. Germline values: CDR1 KGHDR, CDR2 SFDVKD. Deletions cut 7 bases from V and 4 bases from J, with 7 bases between. This CDR3 comprises 11 residues.

This clonotype has just a few counts. The chain joins TRBV9 to TRBJ2-5, with D tentatively TRBD1 (6 bases). The CDR3 consists of 15 residues. V was shortened by 3 bases and J by 0 bases, with 12 bases between the two germline ends. CDR1 is SGDLS and CDR2 is YYNGEE in the germline V gene. CDR3 DNA sequence: TGTGCCAGCAGCGGGGGGACACTGTACCAAGAGACCCAGTACTTC. It is translated as CASSGGTLYQETQYF.

The chain combines TRBV9 with TRBJ2-1, with a tentative D call TRBD2 (6 bases). The V and J ends lost 4 bases and 3 bases respectively, with 17 bases between them. CDR3 length: 16 residues. Germline lookup yields CDR1 SGDLS and CDR2 YYNGEE. In DNA, the CDR3 is TGTGCCAGCAGCAGAGGTGGGACTGTCAGCTACAATGAGCAGTTCTTC. Translated: CASSRGGTVSYNEQFF.

This clonotype was counted a few times. The V gene is TRBV6-6, the J gene TRBJ2-5, with no clear D. V was shortened by 0 bases and J by 2 bases, with 7 bases between the two germline ends. The CDR3 length is 14 residues. Germline V gene data show CDR1 as MNHNY and CDR2 as SVGAGI (reference sequence). As DNA, the CDR3 is TGTGCCAGCAGTTACTCTACAGATCAAGAGACCCAGTACTTC. Translation: CASSYSTDQETQYF.

V gene TRBV6-2 or TRBV6-3 combines with J gene TRBJ1-2, with TRBD1 identical over 7 bases. The CDR3 length is 15 residues. From germline, CDR1 is MNHEY and CDR2 SVGEGT. The ends lost 2 bases at V and 4 bases at J; junction bases unmatched: 7. The CDR3 bases are TGTGCCAGCAGTTACGGAAGGACAGGCAGCTATGGCTACACCTTC. Translation gives CASSYGRTGSYGYTF.

This chain uses TRBV11-2 with TRBJ1-5, with a possible D match to TRBD1 (5 bases). Germline assignment: CDR1 SGHAT and CDR2 FQNNGV. V gave up 1 base and J gave up 4 bases, with 8 bases separating them. The CDR3 length is 14 residues. CDR3 nucleotide sequence: TGTGCCAGCAGCTTAGGGACATTTAATCAGCCCCAGCATTTT. This sequence encodes CASSLGTFNQPQHF.

This clonotype was counted only a few times. The rearrangement joins TRBV4-1 to TRBJ2-4; D is uncertain. Germline CDR1 MGHRA, CDR2 YSYEKL. CDR3 length equals 16 residues. V lost 0 bases, J lost 0 bases, and 9 bases lay in between. CDR3 DNA sequence: TGCGCCAGCAGCCAAGATATTCTAATAGCCAAAAACATTCAGTACTTC. Its translation: CASSQDILIAKNIQYF.

This clonotype showed up many times. The V call is TRBV7-2, the J call TRBJ1-1, with D uncertain. The V and J ends lost 5 bases and 1 base respectively, with 8 bases between them. The CDR3 totals 13 residues. CDR1 SGHTA and CDR2 FQGNSA come from the germline V gene. This chain's CDR3 is CASSALRNTEAFF. CDR3 in DNA: TGTGCCAGCAGCGCCCTCAGGAACACTGAAGCTTTCTTT.

The chain has TRBV5-8 and TRBJ1-2; D is possibly TRBD1 (6 bases). The CDR3 runs to 15 residues. Trimming pared 1 base from V and 2 bases from J, leaving 12 bases between. Germline V gene lookup returns CDR1 SGHTS and CDR2 YDEGEE. The CDR3, as DNA: TGTGCCAGCAGCTTGAGGGGGGCGCTGAACTATGGCTACACCTTC. It is translated as CASSLRGALNYGYTF.

The chain employs TRBV5-1 and TRBJ1-2; 9 bases fit TRBD1. CDR3 length: 16 amino acids. Losses at the gene ends were 4 bases for V and 13 bases for J; bases not matched to a gene: 20. Per germline, CDR1 SGHRS and CDR2 YFSETQ. The CDR3 DNA is TGCGCCAGCAGCCTCAACGCCCCGGGACAGGGAACTTCGAGCACCTTC. Amino acid sequence: CASSLNAPGQGTSSTF. Drawing the rest from reference TRBV5-1 and TRBJ1-2, the complete variable domain is KAGVTQTPRYLIKTRGQQVTLSCSPISGHRSVSWYQQTPGQGLQFLFEYFSETQRNKGNFPGRFSGRQFSNSRSEMNVSTLELGDSALYLCASSLNAPGQGTSSTFGSGTRLTVV.

This clonotype turned up a few times. The chain uses TRBV25-1 and TRBJ1-1, with no clear D. The V end lost 3 bases, the J end lost 1 base, and 15 bases lay between the germline ends. This CDR3 is 16 amino acids long. The germline V gene has CDR1 MGHDK and CDR2 SYGVNS. The CDR3 region is CASSDRRIKANTEAFF. The CDR3 nucleotides are TGTGCCAGCAGTGATAGGAGGATCAAGGCGAACACTGAAGCTTTCTTT. The whole variable domain, remainder taken from reference TRBV25-1 and TRBJ1-1, is EADIYQTPRYLVIGTGKKITLECSQTMGHDKMYWYQQDPGMELHLIHYSYGVNSTEKGDLSSESTVSRIRTEHFPLTLESARPSHTSQYLCASSDRRIKANTEAFFGQGTRLTVV.

This clonotype came up a few times. The V call is TRBV29-1, the J call TRBJ2-1; D not certain. Trimming cost V 8 bases and J 4 bases, with 9 bases left between them. Germline V gene sequence: CDR1 SQVTM, CDR2 ANQGSEA. The CDR3 loop spans 11 amino acids. The CDR3 DNA is TGCAGCTCGGATTTTTACAATGAGCAGTTCTTC. Translated: CSSDFYNEQFF.

This clonotype was counted many times. This chain uses TRBV12-3 or TRBV12-4 with TRBJ2-7; D unclear. V lost 2 bases, J lost 4 bases, and 12 bases lay in between. The CDR3 extends over 14 amino acids. The CDR3 loop reads CASSLLVANYEQYF. The CDR3 DNA sequence: TGTGCCAGCAGTTTACTCGTGGCCAATTACGAGCAGTACTTC.

This clonotype was recorded many times. The chain couples TRBV20-1 to TRBJ2-2; TRBD2 agrees at 11 bases. CDR3 length: 16 residues. Germline V CDR1 and CDR2: DFQATT, SNEGSKA (reference sequence). The trim removed 0 bases at V and 3 bases at J, leaving 3 bases unmatched. The CDR3 reads CSARDPSGGHTGELFF. For the CDR3, the DNA is TGCAGTGCTAGAGATCCTAGCGGGGGGCACACCGGGGAGCTGTTTTTT.